This is a list of T cell receptor beta chains from one sample in a study of T-cell memory formation after mild COVID-19. One entry per CDR3 protein results from TCRdb running MiXCR on the 5' RACE reads. The table lists 340,000 or so distinct CDR3 sequences, roughly 13% of them singletons. The sample was PBMCs or a T cell subset sorted from them (not recorded which). The origin of the receptors is a man aged 18 to 29 who had mild COVID-19 (a few samples of this study predate the infection). Cell type and time point are not known. Each CDR3 is given with its conserved first and last residue. The D gene is left open where the match is weak. The size of a clone is reported for some rows only, either as once, few or many, or as a class for expanded clones.

>15|TRBJ2-5|TRBD2|many|TRBV4-3
TGCGCCAGCAGCCTCAACCTAGCGGTTCTTGAGACCCAGTACTTC
CASSLNLAVLETQYF
>10|TRBJ1-1|.|.|TRBV6-2/TRBV6-3
TGTGCCAGCGCAAACACTGAAGCTTTCTTT
CASANTEAFF
>17|TRBJ2-3|TRBD2|.|TRBV5-1
TGCGCCAGCAGCTGGGGACGAGCGGGGACCCTCACAGATACGCAGTATTTT
CASSWGRAGTLTDTQYF
>15|TRBJ2-5|.|.|TRBV12-3/TRBV12-4
TGTGCCAGCAGTATTTTACAGGGTGTAAGAGAGACCCAGTACTTC
CASSILQGVRETQYF
>18|TRBJ1-5|.|.|TRBV19
TGTGCCAGTAGCCCCCTCGGGAGGGACCTGGGTAGCAATCAGCCCCAGCATTTT
CASSPLGRDLGSNQPQHF
>14|TRBJ2-7|.|.|TRBV20-1
TGCAGTGCTATAACGGGACATGGGAGCTACGAGCAGTACTTC
CSAITGHGSYEQYF
>17|TRBJ2-3|TRBD2|once|TRBV10-1
TGCGCCAGCAGTGATCACGGGATAGCGGGGGGCCTAGGTACGCAGTATTTT
CASSDHGIAGGLGTQYF
>14|TRBJ2-3|.|.|TRBV29-1
TGCAGCGTTGGGGCCGGGGTGAGCACAGATACGCAGTATTTT
CSVGAGVSTDTQYF
>17|TRBJ1-5|TRBD1|many|TRBV7-7
TGTGCCAGCAGCTTAGCGCGGGAGGGGGCGAGCAATCAGCCCCAGCATTTT
CASSLAREGASNQPQHF
>13|TRBJ2-5|.|many|TRBV7-8
TGTGCCAGCAGCTTACCCCGACAGGACTCCCAGTACTTC
CASSLPRQDSQYF
>15|TRBJ2-1|TRBD1|.|TRBV24-1
TGTGCCACCTCCAGCAGGACAGGGGACTACAATGAGCAGTTCTTC
CATSSRTGDYNEQFF
>17|TRBJ1-6|TRBD1|few|TRBV6-5
TGTGCCAGCAGTTACTCCCCCCTGACAGGGGCCGGGTCACCCCTCCACTTT
CASSYSPLTGAGSPLHF
>15|TRBJ2-2|.|.|TRBV4-2
TGTGCCAGCAGCCAAGCAGGACGGGACACCGGGGAGCTGTTTTTT
CASSQAGRDTGELFF
>16|TRBJ2-1|.|many|TRBV12-3/TRBV12-4
TGTGCCAGCAGTTTGAGGGGACTGAAACCCTACAATGAGCAGTTCTTC
CASSLRGLKPYNEQFF
>15|TRBJ2-7|TRBD2|few|TRBV9
TGTGCCAGCAGCTCGACTAGCGGGGTTAGTGGCGAGCAGTACTTC
CASSSTSGVSGEQYF
>12|TRBJ2-1|.|.|TRBV7-9
TGTGCCAGCAGCCTTGGACAGAAAGAGCAGTTCTTC
CASSLGQKEQFF
>11|TRBJ1-2|.|.|TRBV20-1
TGCAGTGCTCCCCGGGGGGACGGCTACACCTTC
CSAPRGDGYTF
>15|TRBJ2-2|.|.|TRBV12-3/TRBV12-4
TGTGCCAGCAGCTCCCTGGGAGGTTCCACCGGGGAGCTGTTTTTT
CASSSLGGSTGELFF
>17|TRBJ2-1|TRBD1|few|TRBV5-1
TGCGCCAGCAGCTTAGAGACCGGGACAGCTGGTTACAATGAGCAGTTCTTC
CASSLETGTAGYNEQFF
>15|TRBJ2-4|.|.|TRBV4-2
TGTGCCAGCAGCCAAGATTCAGGGAACAAAAACATTCAGTACTTC
CASSQDSGNKNIQYF
>15|TRBJ2-5|TRBD1|few|TRBV5-1
TGCGCCAGCAGCTTAGACAGGGGGCCCCAAGAGACCCAGTACTTC
CASSLDRGPQETQYF
>14|TRBJ1-1|TRBD1|once|TRBV20-1
TGCAGTGCTAGCAGGGGGTGGGGGGACACTGAAGCTTTCTTT
CSASRGWGDTEAFF
>15|TRBJ1-4|.|few|TRBV14
TGTGCCAGCAGCCAAGACTGGGGCTCTAATGAAAAACTGTTTTTT
CASSQDWGSNEKLFF
>12|TRBJ2-1|.|many|TRBV7-9
TGTGCCAGCAGCCTACAGGGCAATGAGCAGTTCTTC
CASSLQGNEQFF
>15|TRBJ1-6|.|.|TRBV6-4
TGTGCCAGCATGCAGGAGTGGGCCTATAATTCACCCCTCCACTTT
CASMQEWAYNSPLHF
>15|TRBJ1-2|.|.|TRBV20-1
TGCAGTGCTAGAGATCCCCAGGGAGTCCGGGATGGCTACACCTTC
CSARDPQGVRDGYTF
>12|TRBJ1-2|.|few|TRBV28
TGTGCCAGCAATCAGGGCACCTATGGCTACACCTTC
CASNQGTYGYTF
>12|TRBJ1-1|.|.|TRBV29-1
TGCAGCTCGAAGAACATGAACACTGAAGCTTTCTTT
CSSKNMNTEAFF
>13|TRBJ2-5|TRBD2|.|TRBV20-1
TGCAGTGCTAGAGGGACTAGCGAGCGGACCCAGTACTTC
CSARGTSERTQYF
>15|TRBJ2-3|.|few|TRBV18
TGTGCCAGCTCACCTGACTCCGGGACCAAAGATACGCAGTATTTT
CASSPDSGTKDTQYF
>14|TRBJ2-7|.|many|TRBV5-1
TGCGCCAGCAGCTTGAACCCAGGCCCCTACGAGCAGTACTTC
CASSLNPGPYEQYF
>17|TRBJ1-1|TRBD1|few|TRBV7-2
TGTGCCAGCAGCTCCCCACAGGGGCGACCGGCGAACACTGAAGCTTTCTTT
CASSSPQGRPANTEAFF
>13|TRBJ2-7|TRBD1|.|TRBV30
TGTGCCTGGAGTGTGAGGGGGCCGGACGAGCAGTACTTC
CAWSVRGPDEQYF
>13|TRBJ2-5|TRBD1|.|TRBV7-2
TGTGCCAGCAGTTGGACAGGGAGAGAGACCCAGTACTTC
CASSWTGRETQYF
>15|TRBJ2-5|.|few|TRBV6-2/TRBV6-3
TGTGCCAGCAGTCCCCTCAGGGTAGAGAATCGGACCCAGTACTTC
CASSPLRVENRTQYF
>15|TRBJ1-1|.|.|TRBV7-9
TGTGCCAGCAGCTTAGCCCGGGGCGAGAACACTGAAGCTTTCTTT
CASSLARGENTEAFF
>14|TRBJ2-5|.|many|TRBV5-1
TGCGCCAGCAGCTTAGGAGCGGCCCCGGAGACCCAGTACTTC
CASSLGAAPETQYF
>13|TRBJ2-5|.|few|TRBV7-6
TGTGCCAGCGGATTGCCCGCTCAAGAGACCCAGTACTTC
CASGLPAQETQYF
>17|TRBJ2-7|.|.|TRBV5-1
TGCGCCAGCAGCTTGGCACGGGGCTTGCGGGGATTCTACGAGCAGTACTTC
CASSLARGLRGFYEQYF
>14|TRBJ1-3|TRBD1|few|TRBV7-9
TGTGCCAGCAGCGTCCGACAGGGGAGAAACACCATATATTTT
CASSVRQGRNTIYF
>13|TRBJ2-1|TRBD1|few|TRBV7-9
TGTGCCACTGGGGGACAGGGGAGCAATGAGCAGTTCTTC
CATGGQGSNEQFF
>17|TRBJ2-2|TRBD2|.|TRBV27
TGTGCCAGCAGACAGAGTCTAGCGGGGGGGAACACCGGGGAGCTGTTTTTT
CASRQSLAGGNTGELFF
>14|TRBJ2-5|.|few|TRBV7-2
TGTGCCAGCAGCTTAGCTCTGGGGAGAGAGACCCAGTACTTC
CASSLALGRETQYF
>15|TRBJ2-1|TRBD2|.|TRBV6-6
TGTGCCAGCAAATTGGGGGCTAGCGGGGGCAATGAGCAGTTCTTC
CASKLGASGGNEQFF
>15|TRBJ1-2|TRBD1|few|TRBV4-1
TGCGCCAGCAGCCAAGATCACCAGGGGGGGTATGGCTACACCTTC
CASSQDHQGGYGYTF
>15|TRBJ2-1|.|.|TRBV19
TGTGCCAGTAGTATTGGAGGCAGGGCGTGGAATGAGCAGTTCTTC
CASSIGGRAWNEQFF
>12|TRBJ2-5|TRBD1|.|TRBV7-8
TGTGCCAGCAGCGAGGACAGGGAGACCCAGTACTTC
CASSEDRETQYF
>16|TRBJ2-1|.|.|TRBV14
TGTGCCAGCAGCCAAAGGGCTTGGGTTGGGTCGAATGAGCAGTTCTTC
CASSQRAWVGSNEQFF
>14|TRBJ1-1|.|few|TRBV6-5
TGTGCCAGCAGTCCCGTCAGACAGGACACTGAAGCTTTCTTT
CASSPVRQDTEAFF
>13|TRBJ2-3|.|few|TRBV2
TGTGCCAGCTCTATTGGTGGGGCAGATACGCAGTATTTT
CASSIGGADTQYF
>17|TRBJ2-2|TRBD1|few|TRBV5-6
TGTGCCAGCAGCTTGTATTTCGGGACAGGGAACACCGGGGAGCTGTTTTTT
CASSLYFGTGNTGELFF
>14|TRBJ1-1|.|few|TRBV2
TGTGCCAGCAGGGTTTTATCGGCGGACACTGAAGCTTTCTTT
CASRVLSADTEAFF
>16|TRBJ2-4|.|.|TRBV9
TGTGCCAGCAGCGTAGGGGGCGGAACCTGGGGAAACATTCAGTACTTC
CASSVGGGTWGNIQYF
>15|TRBJ2-2|.|.|TRBV6-2/TRBV6-3
TGTGCCAGCAGTTGGGAGCGCCTCCACACCGGGGAGCTGTTTTTT
CASSWERLHTGELFF
>15|TRBJ2-2|TRBD2|few|TRBV5-5
TGTGCCAGCAGCTTCCCTAGCGGGAACACCGGGGAGCTGTTTTTT
CASSFPSGNTGELFF